These 19 T cell receptor beta chains originate from one sample sequenced in a study of shared clonotypes between healthy human individuals. Assay: immunoSEQ multiplex PCR; the TCRdb copy retains only in-frame clones and omits some. The profile covers more than 1,200,000 clones, with about 98.5% appearing a single time and over 0.3% taken by the ten largest. Sequences were obtained from naive CD4+ T cells sorted from blood. The subset denotes: CD45RA+ positively selected. Receptors were obtained from a man aged 25-45 years in good health.

The J gene is TRBJ1-3, the V gene TRBV5-4; 7 bases line up with TRBD1. V shed 4 bases, J shed 2 bases, and the junction held 12 bases outside the gene matches. Per the germline V gene, CDR1 is SGHNT and CDR2 is YYREEE (reference sequence). The CDR3 extends over 17 amino acids. CDR3 nucleotide sequence: TGTGCCAGCAGCGGCCGCAGTACAGGGGTAGCTGGAAACACCATATATTTT. It codes for CASSGRSTGVAGNTIYF. Using reference TRBV5-4 and TRBJ1-3 for the parts outside the CDR3, the full variable domain is ETGVTQSPTHLIKTRGQQVTLRCSSQSGHNTVSWYQQALGQGPQFIFQYYREEENGRGNFPPRFSGLQFPNYSSELNVNALELDDSALYLCASSGRSTGVAGNTIYFGEGSWLTVV.

The sample holds one count of this clone. The rearrangement uses TRBV28 and TRBJ1-4, with 9 bases aligning to TRBD1. After removal of 10 bases from V and 8 bases from J, the junction contained 17 bases not matched to a gene. CDR1 is MDHEN, CDR2 SYDVKM, per germline. CDR3 length: 16 amino acids. CDR3 sequence: CATAGLGTGFGEKLFF. As DNA, the CDR3 is TGTGCCACCGCAGGTTTGGGGACAGGGTTCGGGGAAAAACTGTTTTTT.

This sequence joins TRBV11-2 and TRBJ2-5; 7 nucleotides align to TRBD2. Germline loops: CDR1 SGHAT, CDR2 FQNNGV. The CDR3 has 16 residues. The J segment lost 5 bases and the V segment lost 1 base, leaving 10 bases of the junction unmatched. CDR3 in DNA: TGTGCCAGCAGCTTAGGTCGTTCGCAGGGAGGGGAGACCCAGTACTTC. Its protein is CASSLGRSQGGETQYF.

CDR3: CASSLTLSYEQYF. In nucleotides, the CDR3 is TGTGCCAGCAGTTTAACGCTCTCCTACGAGCAGTACTTC. This rearrangement joins TRBV27 to TRBJ2-7; D is undetermined. This CDR3 has 13 residues. From germline, CDR1 is MNHEY and CDR2 SMNVEV (reference sequence). V was shortened by 2 bases and J by 0 bases, with 5 bases between the two germline ends.

The rearrangement links TRBV27 to TRBJ1-2; 7 bases match TRBD1. Per the germline V gene, CDR1 is MNHEY and CDR2 is SMNVEV (reference sequence). V trimming: 7 bases; J trimming: 4 bases; junction bases outside the gene matches: 9. The CDR3 runs to 14 residues. The CDR3 DNA reads as TGTGCCAGCACCACCTTAGGGGGCGGCTATGGCTACACCTTC. Encoded protein: CASTTLGGGYGYTF.

V gene TRBV6-5 combines with J gene TRBJ1-1; D is unclear. The CDR3 covers 12 residues. The germline V and J ends were trimmed by 7 bases and 4 bases, with 10 bases remaining between them. Germline V gene lookup returns CDR1 MNHEY and CDR2 SVGAGI. The DNA of the CDR3 is TGTGCCAGCAAAGTTGGGAGCACTGAAGCTTTCTTT. Protein product: CASKVGSTEAFF.

The chain is built from TRBV6-6 and TRBJ2-1, with 10 bases aligning to TRBD2. The CDR3 has 15 residues. Germline lookup yields CDR1 MNHNY and CDR2 SVGAGI (reference sequence). With V trimmed by 6 bases and J by 7 bases, 9 bases remained unmatched. The CDR3 DNA reads TGTGCCAGCAGGGATAGCGGGAGGAGTAGAAATGAGCAGTTCTTC. Its protein product is CASRDSGRSRNEQFF.

J is TRBJ2-7 and V is TRBV2; TRBD1 matches at 9 bases. This CDR3 has 16 amino acids. The germline CDR1 and CDR2 sequences are SNHLY and FYNNEI. V lost 5 bases, J lost 6 bases, and 14 bases stayed unmatched. CDR3 amino acids: CASSRRVGQGLPEQYF. CDR3 sequence (DNA): TGTGCCAGCAGTAGAAGGGTGGGACAGGGCCTACCCGAGCAGTACTTC.

J is TRBJ2-3 and V is TRBV29-1; no firm D call. This CDR3 spans 13 amino acids. The germline V gene encodes CDR1 SQVTM and CDR2 ANQGSEA. V was pared by 8 bases and J by 5 bases, with 17 bases between. CDR3: CSQTTFVGDTQYF. The DNA of the CDR3 is TGCAGCCAGACCACCTTCGTTGGAGATACGCAGTATTTT.

The V and J genes are TRBV18 and TRBJ2-3; D is unresolved. In germline, CDR1 is KGHSH, CDR2 LQKENI. Trimming removed 1 base from V and 2 bases from J, with 10 bases in between. The CDR3 spans 15 residues. The CDR3 DNA reads as TGTGCCAGCTCACCACTCTCAGCTGACACAGATACGCAGTATTTT. Protein: CASSPLSADTDTQYF.

The chain carries TRBV18 and TRBJ2-7; D perhaps matches TRBD1 (5 bases). Trimming removed 4 bases from V and 7 bases from J, with 17 bases in between. Germline V lookup: CDR1 KGHSH, CDR2 LQKENI. The CDR3 is 14 residues long. The CDR3 sequence is CASSRTDTSVEQYF. The CDR3 bases are TGTGCCAGCTCACGAACGGACACCTCGGTTGAGCAGTACTTC.

The chain is built from TRBV5-1 and TRBJ1-2, with 11 bases that match TRBD1. The V segment lost 4 bases and the J segment 4 bases; nucleotides outside the gene matches: 6. This CDR3 has 15 amino acids. Per germline, CDR1 SGHRS and CDR2 YFSETQ. The CDR3 region is CASSTRTGGSYGYTF. Here the CDR3 DNA reads TGCGCCAGCAGCACTAGGACAGGGGGCAGCTATGGCTACACCTTC. Variable domain in full (rest from reference TRBV5-1 and TRBJ1-2): KAGVTQTPRYLIKTRGQQVTLSCSPISGHRSVSWYQQTPGQGLQFLFEYFSETQRNKGNFPGRFSGRQFSNSRSEMNVSTLELGDSALYLCASSTRTGGSYGYTFGSGTRLTVV.

The V and J genes are TRBV25-1 and TRBJ2-7; 9 bases align to TRBD1. The germline V gene encodes CDR1 MGHDK and CDR2 SYGVNS. V shed 5 bases and J 6 bases; nucleotides not matched to a gene: 20. The CDR3 length is 18 residues. The CDR3 DNA follows: TGTGCCAGCAGTTCAGCAGAACCCACCGGACAGGGGATAGGCGAGCAGTACTTC. Translated: CASSSAEPTGQGIGEQYF.

The chain employs TRBV15 and TRBJ2-3; D is perhaps TRBD1 (5 bases). CDR1 is LNHNV, CDR2 YYDKDF, per germline (reference sequence). Trimming removed 4 bases at V and 3 bases at J, with 8 bases between. This CDR3 spans 13 amino acids. The CDR3 reads CATSMGRTDTQYF. In nucleotides, the CDR3 is TGTGCCACCAGCATGGGGCGGACAGATACGCAGTATTTT.

This clone was seen a single time. The rearrangement uses TRBV5-1 and TRBJ2-1; possibly TRBD2 for D (5 bases). This CDR3 has 14 amino acids. Trimming removed 2 bases from V and 7 bases from J, with 13 bases in between. CDR1 is SGHRS and CDR2 is YFSETQ in the germline V gene. The CDR3 sequence: CASSFLAGENEQFF. The CDR3 coding sequence is TGCGCCAGCAGCTTCCTAGCAGGCGAAAATGAGCAGTTCTTC.

The chain couples TRBV5-1 to TRBJ1-4; tentative D call: TRBD1 (5 bases). The CDR3 loop spans 17 amino acids. Between the trimmed V and J ends, which lost 4 bases and 5 bases, there was a span of 21 bases. Germline assignment: CDR1 SGHRS and CDR2 YFSETQ. The CDR3 coding sequence is TGCGCCAGCAGCCCCAGAAATTCAGGGAAGCAAAATGAAAAACTGTTTTTT. Translating it yields CASSPRNSGKQNEKLFF.

The rearrangement joins TRBV23-1 to TRBJ2-5; 13 bases match TRBD2. TRBV23-1 is classed as an ORF, of uncertain function. The CDR3 is made up of 17 amino acids. Unmatched junction bases numbered 8, after V lost 4 bases and J lost 3 bases. CDR3 bases: TGCGCCAGCAGTCGATGGACTAGCGGGGGTATCGAAGAGACCCAGTACTTC. Translating gives CASSRWTSGGIEETQYF.

The V and J genes are TRBV11-2 and TRBJ2-1; 7 positions match TRBD2. CDR1 is SGHAT, CDR2 FQNNGV, per germline. This CDR3 is 15 amino acids long. Losses at the gene ends were 3 bases for V and 3 bases for J; bases not matched to a gene: 5. The CDR3 loop reads CASSFSGTNYNEQFF. The CDR3 region has the DNA TGTGCCAGCAGCTTTAGTGGGACTAACTACAATGAGCAGTTCTTC.

Regarding this clone: This same CDR3 is encoded by further DNA sequences in the sample. This chain links TRBV5-1 with TRBJ2-7, with TRBD1 matching over 11 bases. This CDR3 contains 14 residues. In germline, CDR1 is SGHRS, CDR2 YFSETQ. Losses at the gene ends were 4 bases for V and 5 bases for J; bases not matched to a gene: 5. The CDR3 DNA is TGCGCCAGCAGCCTCGGACAGGGGGCCCACGAGCAGTACTTC. Protein product: CASSLGQGAHEQYF.